The T cell receptor beta chain described here comes from a study of somatic mutations in cytotoxic T cells in rheumatoid arthritis. Germline V gene sequence: CDR1 MNHEY, CDR2 SMNVEV (reference sequence). The CDR3 is 17 residues long. Deletions cut 0 bases from V and 6 bases from J, with 20 bases between. TCRdb's copy holds only in-frame clones and misses some; the assay was immunoSEQ multiplex PCR. This repertoire shows under 20,000 clones, about 80% found once; its top ten account for roughly 4.9%. The TCR sequence derives from an adult with rheumatoid arthritis. Material: CD8+ T cells sorted from blood. This chain connects TRBV27 to TRBJ1-1; weak D call: TRBD1 (6 bases). The CDR3 protein is CASSLSGGAAWFSEAFF. The CDR3 DNA follows: TGTGCCAGCAGTTTATCGGGGGGGGCCGCCTGGTTCTCTGAAGCTTTCTTT.